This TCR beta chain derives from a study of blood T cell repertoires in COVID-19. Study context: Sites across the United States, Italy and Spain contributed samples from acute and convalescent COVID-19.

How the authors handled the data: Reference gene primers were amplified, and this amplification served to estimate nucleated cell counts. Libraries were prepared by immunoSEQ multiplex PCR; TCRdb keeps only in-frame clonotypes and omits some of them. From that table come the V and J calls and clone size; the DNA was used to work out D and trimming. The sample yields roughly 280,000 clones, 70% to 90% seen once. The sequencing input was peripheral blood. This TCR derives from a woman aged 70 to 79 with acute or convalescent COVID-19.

The CDR3 DNA reads TGTGCCAGCAGTTACCCAGGTGGAACGCAGTATTTT. It translates to CASSYPGGTQYF. The V call is TRBV6-5, the J call TRBJ2-3; D is ambiguous. With 2 bases removed from V and 9 bases from J, the gap between germline ends came to 9 bases. Germline CDR1 MNHEY, CDR2 SVGAGI. The CDR3 is 12 amino acids.